These 13 T cell receptor beta chains originate from one sample sequenced in a study of blood T cell repertoires in COVID-19. Profiling relied on immunoSEQ multiplex PCR, and the TCRdb table lists in-frame clones only, not all of them. The sample includes a few hundred thousand clones, 85% of them seen just once. The material sequenced was peripheral blood. The receptors here all came from a woman between 18 and 30 years old with acute or convalescent COVID-19.

The chain carries TRBV20-1 and TRBJ1-1; D is perhaps TRBD1 (6 bases). The germline CDR1 and CDR2 sequences are DFQATT and SNEGSKA (reference sequence). V was pared by 3 bases and J by 1 base, with 12 bases between. This CDR3 region has 14 residues. Here the CDR3 reads CSASGDTRNTEAFF. The CDR3 DNA reads TGCAGTGCTAGTGGGGACACCAGGAACACTGAAGCTTTCTTT.

The V call is TRBV10-3, the J call TRBJ1-2; D may be TRBD1 (6 bases). Germline loops: CDR1 ENHRY, CDR2 SYGVKD. The CDR3 has 15 amino acids. V was clipped by 3 bases and J by 2 bases, with 13 bases between them. The CDR3 DNA reads TGTGCCATCAGTGATCAGTCAGGGGACAACTATGGCTACACCTTC. The encoded protein is CAISDQSGDNYGYTF.

Only a few counts were recorded for this clone. V gene TRBV18 combines with J gene TRBJ2-1; a weak D match, TRBD1 (5 bases). Trimming cost V 1 base and J 5 bases, with 15 bases left between them. The germline V gene has CDR1 KGHSH and CDR2 LQKENI. The CDR3 length is 16 residues. CDR3 sequence reads: CASSPRGQGADNEQFF. DNA of the CDR3: TGTGCCAGCTCACCACGTGGGCAGGGTGCAGACAATGAGCAGTTCTTC. The complete variable domain, with remaining parts taken from reference TRBV18 and TRBJ2-1, reads NAGVMQNPRHLVRRRGQEARLRCSPMKGHSHVYWYRQLPEEGLKFMVYLQKENIIDESGMPKERFSAEFPKEGPSILRIQQVVRGDSAAYFCASSPRGQGADNEQFFGPGTRLTVL.

The genes are TRBV19 and TRBJ1-2; D possibly corresponds to TRBD1 (6 bases). The CDR3 has 12 residues. Per germline, CDR1 LNHDA and CDR2 SQIVND (reference sequence). V was clipped by 6 bases and J by 6 bases, with 11 bases between them. The CDR3 nucleotides are TGTGCCAGTAGGAGGACAGTCAATGGCTACACCTTC. This sequence encodes CASRRTVNGYTF.

This chain links TRBV5-5 with TRBJ1-1, with 7 bases identical to TRBD1. V shed 6 bases and J 1 base; nucleotides not matched to a gene: 12. Germline assignment: CDR1 SGHKS and CDR2 YYEKEE (reference sequence). There are 16 residues in the CDR3. The CDR3 nucleotides read TGTGCCAGCACCCCCTGGGGACAGATTAGGAACACTGAAGCTTTCTTT. This translates into CASTPWGQIRNTEAFF.

This clone was picked up one time. An end of the junction differs from the germline gene, which may be a read error. The CDR3: CASSPPRQRGLSEQYF. The CDR3, as DNA: TGTGCCAGCTCCCCACCTCGACAGAGGGGGCTAAGCGAGCAGTACTTC. The chain carries TRBV18 and TRBJ2-7, with 7 nucleotides matching TRBD1. Germline V lookup: CDR1 KGHSH, CDR2 LQKENI. CDR3 size: 16 residues.

This clone was counted a single time. The gene calls are TRBV11-2 and TRBJ2-4; tentative D call: TRBD2 (6 bases). Trimming stripped 5 bases from V and 6 bases from J, with 20 bases between. This CDR3 has 16 residues. From germline, CDR1 is SGHAT and CDR2 FQNNGV. DNA for the CDR3: TGTGCCAGCAGCCGTAATCCAGGTCTAGCGTCAAACATTCAGTACTTC. Translated: CASSRNPGLASNIQYF.

V usage is TRBV12-3 or TRBV12-4 and J usage is TRBJ1-5; no firm D call. Deletions cut 6 bases from V and 4 bases from J, with 10 bases between. The CDR3 has 13 amino acids. CDR3 amino acids: CASSPDKNQPQHF. The CDR3 DNA is TGTGCCAGCAGCCCTGACAAGAATCAGCCCCAGCATTTT.

This sequence joins TRBV10-3 and TRBJ2-2; 8 nucleotides align to TRBD2. J was trimmed by 1 base and V by 2 bases; bases with no gene match: 3. CDR3 length: 16 amino acids. Per germline, CDR1 ENHRY and CDR2 SYGVKD. This chain's CDR3 is CAISELAGQNTGELFF. The DNA of the CDR3 is TGTGCCATCAGTGAGCTAGCGGGTCAGAACACCGGGGAGCTGTTTTTT.

The chain combines TRBV28 with TRBJ1-3, with D possibly TRBD1 on 5 matching bases. The CDR3 is 17 amino acids. V was clipped by 10 bases and J by 0 bases, with 22 bases between them. CDR1 is MDHEN and CDR2 is SYDVKM in the germline V gene. The CDR3 DNA sequence: TGTGCCATAGGTTCGACCGATCGGGGGAGCTCTGGAAACACCATATATTTT. It encodes CAIGSTDRGSSGNTIYF.

The chain carries TRBV27 and TRBJ2-1; TRBD1 agrees at 7 bases. The CDR3 is made up of 15 amino acids. CDR1 and CDR2 from the germline V gene are MNHEY and SMNVEV (reference sequence). V was clipped by 4 bases and J by 3 bases; unmatched bases: 6. This CDR3 reads CASSSTGIIYNEQFF. The CDR3 coding sequence is TGTGCCAGCAGTTCGACAGGGATCATCTACAATGAGCAGTTCTTC.

The chain links TRBV2 to TRBJ1-6; D possibly corresponds to TRBD1 (5 bases). Germline CDR1 SNHLY, CDR2 FYNNEI. V lost 0 bases, J lost 10 bases, and 13 bases lay in between. This CDR3 comprises 15 residues. CDR3 nucleotide sequence: TGTGCCAGCAGTGAAGCGGGGCAGGGAGGATCACCCCTCCACTTT. Protein: CASSEAGQGGSPLHF. The full variable domain, rest sourced from reference TRBV2 and TRBJ1-6, is EPEVTQTPSHQVTQMGQEVILRCVPISNHLYFYWYRQILGQKVEFLVSFYNNEISEKSEIFDDQFSVERPDGSNFTLKIRSTKLEDSAMYFCASSEAGQGGSPLHFGNGTRLTVT.

This clone appeared a single time. The V and J genes are TRBV6-5 and TRBJ1-1; 7 nucleotides align to TRBD1. CDR1 MNHEY and CDR2 SVGAGI come from the germline V gene. Trimming removed 1 base from V and 7 bases from J; junction bases left unmatched: 6. This CDR3 has 14 residues. The DNA for the CDR3 is TGTGCCAGCAGTTACTTCCGGGACAGCCGTGAAGCTTTCTTT. Translating gives CASSYFRDSREAFF.